Listed below are T cell receptor beta chains from one sample, sequenced in a study of regulatory T cells in long-lasting Graves disease. In TCRdb, the multiplex PCR reads were re-called with MiXCR into one record per CDR3 protein. Among approximately 560,000 distinct CDR3 sequences listed, about 16% were seen once. Separately, the same data were catalogued under a study of T cells in Graves' hyperthyroidism and ophthalmopathy.

The sample consisted of peripheral blood mononuclear cells (PBMCs), taken at new diagnosis, from a patient treated with antithyroid drugs. All receptors derive from a young man with Graves disease. The CDR3 runs from the conserved cysteine through the conserved F or W. The D gene is left open where the match is weak. Clone sizes are given selectively: once, few, many, or a class where the clone is expanded.

d_call: -
j_call: TRBJ1-3
cdr3_length: 13
clone_size: many
v_call: TRBV6-5
cdr3_aa: CASSLDGGNTIYF
cdr3_nt: TGTGCCAGCAGTTTGGACGGAGGAAACACCATATATTTT

d_call: TRBD1
j_call: TRBJ2-3
cdr3_length: 15
clone_size: -
v_call: TRBV20-1
cdr3_aa: CSSNRRDSSTDTQYF
cdr3_nt: TGCAGTTCAAACCGCCGGGACAGCAGCACAGATACGCAGTATTTT

d_call: TRBD1
j_call: TRBJ2-2
cdr3_length: 14
clone_size: few
v_call: TRBV18
cdr3_aa: CASSLSTGPGELFF
cdr3_nt: TGTGCCAGCTCACTCTCGACAGGGCCCGGGGAGCTGTTTTTT

d_call: -
j_call: TRBJ1-1
cdr3_length: 13
clone_size: many
v_call: TRBV27
cdr3_aa: CASSLDKSTEAFF
cdr3_nt: TGTGCCAGCAGTTTGGACAAGAGCACTGAAGCTTTCTTT

d_call: -
j_call: TRBJ1-2
cdr3_length: 12
clone_size: many
v_call: TRBV2
cdr3_aa: CASRPSRHPFTF
cdr3_nt: TGTGCCAGCCGTCCCAGCAGGCACCCGTTCACCTTC

d_call: -
j_call: TRBJ1-5
cdr3_length: 15
clone_size: -
v_call: TRBV30
cdr3_aa: CAWSARQSKKGPQHF
cdr3_nt: TGTGCCTGGAGTGCTCGGCAGTCAAAGAAGGGGCCCCAGCATTTT

d_call: -
j_call: TRBJ1-1
cdr3_length: 13
clone_size: many
v_call: TRBV5-1
cdr3_aa: CASSSRADTEAFF
cdr3_nt: TGCGCCAGCAGCTCCAGGGCAGACACTGAAGCTTTCTTT

d_call: -
j_call: TRBJ1-3
cdr3_length: 14
clone_size: -
v_call: TRBV20-1
cdr3_aa: CSARRPNSGNTIYF
cdr3_nt: TGCAGTGCTAGGAGGCCGAACTCTGGAAACACCATATATTTT

d_call: -
j_call: TRBJ2-5
cdr3_length: 12
clone_size: many
v_call: TRBV3-1
cdr3_aa: CASSQDFGPQYF
cdr3_nt: TGTGCCAGCAGCCAAGATTTTGGTCCCCAGTACTTC

d_call: TRBD1
j_call: TRBJ2-1
cdr3_length: 15
clone_size: few
v_call: TRBV5-5
cdr3_aa: CASSLEGTGTNEQLF
cdr3_nt: TGTGCCAGCAGCTTGGAAGGGACAGGGACCAATGAGCAGCTCTTC

d_call: -
j_call: TRBJ2-5
cdr3_length: 13
clone_size: few
v_call: TRBV20-1
cdr3_aa: CSARDRTTETQYF
cdr3_nt: TGCAGTGCTAGAGATAGGACCACAGAGACCCAGTACTTC

d_call: TRBD2
j_call: TRBJ2-5
cdr3_length: 13
clone_size: few
v_call: TRBV10-1
cdr3_aa: CASSGGIQETQYF
cdr3_nt: TGCGCCAGCAGCGGGGGGATTCAAGAGACCCAGTACTTC

d_call: -
j_call: TRBJ2-7
cdr3_length: 14
clone_size: -
v_call: TRBV9
cdr3_aa: CASSVAGVDGEQYF
cdr3_nt: TGTGCCAGCAGCGTAGCGGGAGTGGATGGCGAGCAGTACTTC

d_call: -
j_call: TRBJ2-7
cdr3_length: 14
clone_size: -
v_call: TRBV18
cdr3_aa: CASSTTHRSYEQYF
cdr3_nt: TGTGCCAGCTCGACGACTCACCGCTCCTACGAGCAGTACTTC

d_call: -
j_call: TRBJ1-5
cdr3_length: 18
clone_size: few
v_call: TRBV6-1
cdr3_aa: CASSVNRVTRERHQPQHF
cdr3_nt: TGTGCCAGCAGTGTAAACCGGGTCACCCGGGAGAGGCATCAGCCCCAGCATTTT

d_call: -
j_call: TRBJ1-1
cdr3_length: 12
clone_size: many
v_call: TRBV12-3/TRBV12-4
cdr3_aa: CASTDIGREAFF
cdr3_nt: TGTGCCAGCACCGATATTGGCCGTGAAGCTTTCTTT

d_call: -
j_call: TRBJ2-7
cdr3_length: 15
clone_size: many
v_call: TRBV28
cdr3_aa: CASSFPQTRVYEQYF
cdr3_nt: TGTGCCAGCAGTTTCCCCCAGACTAGAGTCTACGAGCAGTACTTC

d_call: -
j_call: TRBJ2-4
cdr3_length: 16
clone_size: many
v_call: TRBV12-5
cdr3_aa: CASGSPEFLAKNIQYF
cdr3_nt: TGTGCTAGTGGTTCCCCAGAGTTCTTGGCCAAAAACATTCAGTACTTC

d_call: -
j_call: TRBJ1-6
cdr3_length: 16
clone_size: few
v_call: TRBV20-1
cdr3_aa: CSARDETDNYNSPLHF
cdr3_nt: TGCAGTGCTAGAGATGAGACAGACAACTATAATTCACCCCTCCACTTT

d_call: -
j_call: TRBJ1-5
cdr3_length: 13
clone_size: -
v_call: TRBV27
cdr3_aa: CASSSGGVGPQHF
cdr3_nt: TGTGCCAGCAGTTCGGGGGGGGTTGGGCCCCAGCATTTT

d_call: -
j_call: TRBJ1-2
cdr3_length: 11
clone_size: -
v_call: TRBV27
cdr3_aa: CASRTNYGYTF
cdr3_nt: TGTGCCAGCCGCACGAACTATGGCTACACCTTC

d_call: -
j_call: TRBJ1-1
cdr3_length: 14
clone_size: -
v_call: TRBV30
cdr3_aa: CAWAPWLGGTEAFF
cdr3_nt: TGTGCCTGGGCCCCGTGGTTAGGGGGCACTGAAGCTTTCTTT

d_call: -
j_call: TRBJ1-2
cdr3_length: 14
clone_size: -
v_call: TRBV14
cdr3_aa: CASSQDHGDDGYTF
cdr3_nt: TGTGCCAGCAGCCAAGACCACGGGGACGATGGCTACACCTTC

d_call: TRBD2
j_call: TRBJ2-2
cdr3_length: 17
clone_size: -
v_call: TRBV28
cdr3_aa: CASRDEQAGVFTGELFF
cdr3_nt: TGTGCCAGCAGGGATGAGCAAGCGGGAGTATTTACCGGGGAGCTGTTTTTT

d_call: -
j_call: TRBJ2-1
cdr3_length: 14
clone_size: few
v_call: TRBV6-5
cdr3_aa: CASSYRFRNNEQFF
cdr3_nt: TGTGCCAGCAGTTACCGCTTCCGAAACAATGAGCAGTTCTTC

d_call: -
j_call: TRBJ2-1
cdr3_length: 15
clone_size: -
v_call: TRBV6-5
cdr3_aa: CASSYAGALYNEQFF
cdr3_nt: TGTGCCAGCAGTTACGCCGGGGCACTCTACAATGAGCAGTTCTTC

d_call: -
j_call: TRBJ2-7
cdr3_length: 14
clone_size: many
v_call: TRBV18
cdr3_aa: CASSPSRIYYEQYF
cdr3_nt: TGTGCCAGCTCACCATCCAGGATTTACTACGAGCAGTACTTC

d_call: TRBD2
j_call: TRBJ2-7
cdr3_length: 13
clone_size: many
v_call: TRBV10-2
cdr3_aa: CASSPSGRYEQYF
cdr3_nt: TGCGCCAGCAGTCCCAGCGGGAGGTACGAGCAGTACTTC

d_call: TRBD2
j_call: TRBJ2-1
cdr3_length: 16
clone_size: many
v_call: TRBV12-3/TRBV12-4
cdr3_aa: CASSLASSGSNNEQFF
cdr3_nt: TGTGCCAGCAGTCTCGCCTCTAGCGGGAGCAACAATGAGCAGTTCTTC

d_call: TRBD2
j_call: TRBJ2-5
cdr3_length: 15
clone_size: -
v_call: TRBV29-1
cdr3_aa: CSVGGTSGLGETQYF
cdr3_nt: TGCAGCGTTGGGGGGACTAGCGGGTTAGGGGAGACCCAGTACTTC

d_call: TRBD1
j_call: TRBJ1-1
cdr3_length: 19
clone_size: once
v_call: TRBV15
cdr3_aa: CATSSQGGPTGVENTEAFF
cdr3_nt: TGTGCCACCAGCTCCCAAGGCGGGCCTACAGGGGTGGAAAACACTGAAGCTTTCTTT

d_call: TRBD2
j_call: TRBJ2-3
cdr3_length: 17
clone_size: -
v_call: TRBV7-3
cdr3_aa: CASSAGQTSGRLDTQYF
cdr3_nt: TGTGCCAGCAGCGCCGGTCAGACTAGCGGGAGATTAGATACGCAGTATTTT

d_call: -
j_call: TRBJ2-7
cdr3_length: 14
clone_size: many
v_call: TRBV11-2
cdr3_aa: CASSHPGKGHEQYF
cdr3_nt: TGTGCCAGCAGCCACCCGGGGAAGGGCCACGAGCAGTACTTC

d_call: TRBD2
j_call: TRBJ2-1
cdr3_length: 17
clone_size: -
v_call: TRBV5-1
cdr3_aa: CASSFGGLAVNEAAQFF
cdr3_nt: TGCGCCAGCAGCTTCGGCGGACTAGCGGTTAATGAGGCGGCGCAGTTCTTC

d_call: TRBD1
j_call: TRBJ2-2
cdr3_length: 17
clone_size: -
v_call: TRBV20-1
cdr3_aa: CSARDRRTGGNTGELFF
cdr3_nt: TGCAGTGCTAGAGATCGTCGGACAGGGGGTAATACCGGGGAGCTGTTTTTT

d_call: TRBD2
j_call: TRBJ2-1
cdr3_length: 15
clone_size: once
v_call: TRBV6-1
cdr3_aa: CASSPSGGSIYEQFF
cdr3_nt: TGTGCCAGCAGCCCCTCGGGCGGGAGTATCTATGAGCAGTTCTTC

d_call: -
j_call: TRBJ2-1
cdr3_length: 14
clone_size: -
v_call: TRBV25-1
cdr3_aa: CASSEAGLLVEQFF
cdr3_nt: TGTGCCAGCAGTGAGGCGGGACTCCTGGTGGAGCAGTTCTTC

d_call: -
j_call: TRBJ2-3
cdr3_length: 16
clone_size: many
v_call: TRBV20-1
cdr3_aa: CSARPVGTGLADTQYF
cdr3_nt: TGCAGTGCTAGACCCGTCGGGACTGGGCTCGCAGATACGCAGTATTTT

d_call: -
j_call: TRBJ2-1
cdr3_length: 15
clone_size: -
v_call: TRBV12-3/TRBV12-4
cdr3_aa: CASSFTSSSHNEQLF
cdr3_nt: TGTGCCAGCAGTTTTACATCGTCCTCCCACAATGAGCAGCTCTTC

d_call: -
j_call: TRBJ2-1
cdr3_length: 17
clone_size: -
v_call: TRBV10-2
cdr3_aa: CASSESGAGFLSNEQFF
cdr3_nt: TGCGCCAGCAGTGAGTCGGGCGCAGGGTTCCTCAGCAATGAGCAGTTCTTC

d_call: -
j_call: TRBJ2-5
cdr3_length: 17
clone_size: -
v_call: TRBV5-5
cdr3_aa: CASSLSTRTSSQETQYF
cdr3_nt: TGTGCCAGCAGCCTTTCAACCCGGACGTCCTCCCAAGAGACCCAGTACTTC

d_call: -
j_call: TRBJ2-7
cdr3_length: 12
clone_size: many
v_call: TRBV7-9
cdr3_aa: CVIGRSSYEQYF
cdr3_nt: TGTGTTATAGGGCGGAGCTCCTACGAGCAGTACTTC